Only a few counts were recorded for the clone carrying this TCR beta chain. What it recognizes is unknown. Constant-segment primers and 5'RACE yielded cDNA libraries for TCR alpha and TCR beta, each carrying sample barcodes and UMIs. MiXCR, run by TCRdb on the 5' RACE reads, gives a single entry per CDR3 protein. Of about 200,000 distinct CDR3 sequences listed, about 9.2% are singletons. The sample comes from a study of T-cell memory formation after mild COVID-19. Study background: The two donors had largely donor-specific TCR clusters. Study results and caveats: Prior to infection, memory already included some responding clones, suggesting cross-reactive memory joined. CD4/CD8 balance characterized clones contracting day 15 to 85, and CD4+ skew characterized later expanders.

Losses at the gene ends were 3 bases for V and 1 base for J; bases not matched to a gene: 7. The CDR3 totals 17 residues. Germline CDR1 reads SEHNR; CDR2 reads FQNEAQ (reference sequence). Source material: PBMCs or a T cell subset sorted from them (not recorded which). The receptor was derived from a man aged 18 to 30 who had mild COVID-19 (a few samples of this study predate the infection). Cell type and time point are not known. The rearrangement links TRBV7-9 to TRBJ2-5; 11 bases agree with TRBD2. The CDR3 sequence is CASSLTTGTSGQETQYF. In DNA, the CDR3 is TGTGCCAGCAGCTTGACTACCGGGACTAGCGGCCAAGAGACCCAGTACTTC.